Below are 32 T cell receptor beta chains sequenced from a single sample in a study of blood T cell repertoires in COVID-19. Sequencing used immunoSEQ multiplex PCR; TCRdb keeps in-frame clones, though not all of them. Of about 200,000 clones listed, 70% to 90% are singletons. The sample taken for sequencing was peripheral blood. Every receptor here comes from a man between 60 and 70 years old with active or convalescent COVID-19.

In its sample, this clone was seen once. The chain employs TRBV29-1 and TRBJ2-5; maybe TRBD2 (5 bases). With 8 bases removed from V and 5 bases from J, the gap between germline ends came to 12 bases. This CDR3 comprises 11 residues. Germline lookup yields CDR1 SQVTM and CDR2 ANQGSEA. This chain's CDR3 is CSSRERETQYF. The CDR3 nucleotides are TGCAGCTCGAGGGAAAGGGAGACCCAGTACTTC.

The CDR3, as DNA: TGTGCCAGTAGCCCTGGACAGGGGACAACGGAGACCCAGTACTTC. The encoded protein is CASSPGQGTTETQYF. The J gene is TRBJ2-5, the V gene TRBV19; 9 positions agree with TRBD1. This CDR3 region has 15 residues. The J segment lost 5 bases and the V segment lost 6 bases, leaving 10 bases of the junction unmatched. Germline assignment: CDR1 LNHDA and CDR2 SQIVND (reference sequence).

The chain couples TRBV5-4 to TRBJ1-5; 12 bases match TRBD1. Per the germline V gene, CDR1 is SGHNT and CDR2 is YYREEE (reference sequence). The CDR3 loop spans 15 amino acids. V shed 4 bases and J 6 bases; nucleotides not matched to a gene: 5. In DNA form, the CDR3 reads TGTGCCAGCAGCCTCGGGACAGGGGGCCCTCAGCCCCAGCATTTT. Translating gives CASSLGTGGPQPQHF. Filled out from reference TRBV5-4 and TRBJ1-5, the complete variable domain reads ETGVTQSPTHLIKTRGQQVTLRCSSQSGHNTVSWYQQALGQGPQFIFQYYREEENGRGNFPPRFSGLQFPNYSSELNVNALELDDSALYLCASSLGTGGPQPQHFGDGTRLSIL.

The chain has TRBV19 and TRBJ1-6, with TRBD1 matching over 8 bases. CDR1 and CDR2 (germline): LNHDA, SQIVND (reference sequence). There are 16 residues in the CDR3. The junction had 8 bases not matched to a gene; V was cut back by 2 bases and J by 8 bases. CDR3 DNA sequence: TGTGCCAGTAGTATATCGGCAGGGGGCAGAGATTCACCCCTCCACTTT. Its protein product is CASSISAGGRDSPLHF.

Regarding this clone: Other DNA variants within this sample encode the same CDR3. This chain uses TRBV7-2 with TRBJ1-1; D is undetermined. The CDR3 is 13 residues long. Trimming pared 1 base from V and 1 base from J, leaving 4 bases between. Germline V CDR1 and CDR2: SGHTA, FQGNSA. The CDR3 DNA reads TGTGCCAGCAGCTTAGATCGGAACACTGAAGCTTTCTTT. Protein product: CASSLDRNTEAFF.

This chain links TRBV18 with TRBJ2-6; 7 positions agree with TRBD1. Germline assignment: CDR1 KGHSH and CDR2 LQKENI. The CDR3 totals 18 residues. Germline trimming cut 5 bases from V and 0 bases from J; bases unmatched to any gene: 10. The CDR3 spells CASSLQTGQISGANVLTF. CDR3 bases: TGTGCCAGCTCATTACAGACAGGGCAAATCTCTGGGGCCAACGTCCTGACTTTC.

The gene calls are TRBV2 and TRBJ2-7; 7 bases align to TRBD1. This CDR3 is built from 14 residues. Germline V CDR1 and CDR2: SNHLY, FYNNEI. Unmatched junction bases numbered 2, after V lost 1 base and J lost 2 bases. Here the CDR3 DNA reads TGTGCCAGCAGTGAAGAGACAGGGCCCTACGAGCAGTACTTC. As protein: CASSEETGPYEQYF.

The chain recombines TRBV7-8 with TRBJ1-3, with D maybe TRBD1 (6 bases). The CDR3 has 15 residues. The germline V gene has CDR1 SGHVS and CDR2 FQNEAQ. Trimming left V 7 bases short and J 0 bases short, with 13 bases between. Written as DNA, the CDR3 is TGTGCCAGCACCCGAGGGGGGGACTCTGGAAACACCATATATTTT. Protein: CASTRGGDSGNTIYF.

This chain links TRBV7-8 with TRBJ1-5, with D maybe TRBD1 (6 bases). The V end was cut by 4 bases, the J end by 10 bases, with 20 bases between. The germline V gene has CDR1 SGHVS and CDR2 FQNEAQ. The CDR3 spans 15 residues. In DNA form, the CDR3 reads TGTGCCAGCAGCTATGACTCCGGGACAATGGACCCCCAGCATTTT. Its translation: CASSYDSGTMDPQHF.

This chain links TRBV6-5 with TRBJ1-1, with TRBD1 identical over 7 bases. With 6 bases clipped from V and 1 base from J, the junction kept 8 bases outside the gene matches. The CDR3 contains 15 residues. In germline, CDR1 is MNHEY, CDR2 SVGAGI. The CDR3 nucleotides read TGTGCCAGCAGGGGCAGGGGGTTCAAGAACACTGAAGCTTTCTTT. It codes for CASRGRGFKNTEAFF.

The chain carries TRBV11-2 and TRBJ1-6, with unresolved D. CDR3 length: 15 amino acids. The ends were cut back, 4 bases at V and 5 bases at J, with 12 bases in the middle. CDR1 is SGHAT and CDR2 is FQNNGV in the germline V gene. This CDR3 is CASSSMILHNSPLHF. CDR3 bases: TGTGCCAGCAGCTCGATGATCCTACATAATTCACCCCTCCACTTT.

The chain links TRBV3-1 (or the pseudogene TRBV3-2) to TRBJ2-3; D not resolved. The V and J ends lost 4 bases and 3 bases respectively, with 8 bases between them. The germline V gene has CDR1 LGHDT and CDR2 YNNKEL (reference sequence). The CDR3 sequence is 13 residues long. CDR3: CASSRGGTDTQYF. As DNA, the CDR3 is TGTGCCAGCAGCCGAGGTGGGACAGATACGCAGTATTTT.

This clone was seen only a few times. This chain joins TRBV6-7 and TRBJ1-5, with 7 bases identical to TRBD1. TRBV6-7 is placed among ORFs of uncertain function. Trimming cost V 6 bases and J 7 bases; bases outside gene matches: 15. The CDR3 sequence is 16 residues long. The CDR3 reads CASSYDRVRLRQPQHF. In nucleotides, the CDR3 is TGTGCCAGCAGCTACGACAGGGTGAGGTTGCGACAGCCCCAGCATTTT.

The chain is built from TRBV12-3 or TRBV12-4 and TRBJ2-3; D is uncertain. Trimming shortened V by 0 bases and J by 6 bases, and 7 bases separated the two germline ends. The CDR3 has 13 amino acids. The CDR3 spells CASSLASVDTQYF. Written as DNA, the CDR3 is TGTGCCAGCAGTTTAGCTAGTGTGGATACGCAGTATTTT.

This clone turned up a few times. This sequence joins TRBV6-5 and TRBJ1-6; 7 nucleotides line up with TRBD1. With V trimmed by 6 bases and J by 8 bases, 7 bases remained unmatched. Germline V lookup: CDR1 MNHEY, CDR2 SVGAGI. The CDR3 totals 14 residues. DNA of the CDR3: TGTGCCAGCAGATTATTCACAGGGGATTCACCCCTCCACTTT. Amino acids: CASRLFTGDSPLHF.

The V and J genes are TRBV7-4 and TRBJ2-5, with D possibly TRBD2 on 7 matching bases. Per the germline V gene, CDR1 is SGHVT and CDR2 is SQSDAQ. Trimming removed 7 bases from V and 4 bases from J, with 10 bases in between. CDR3 length equals 12 residues. The CDR3 DNA sequence: TGTGCCAGCACCCGGGGGGCAGAGACCCAGTACTTC. This encodes CASTRGAETQYF.

The rearrangement links TRBV30 to TRBJ1-1; possible D gene TRBD1, 6 bases. This CDR3 contains 12 residues. Trimming pared 0 bases from V and 7 bases from J, leaving 9 bases between. Germline V gene lookup returns CDR1 GTSNPN and CDR2 SVGIG (reference sequence). CDR3 DNA sequence: TGTGCCTGGAGTGTACAGGGCGGTGAAGCTTTCTTT. The encoded protein is CAWSVQGGEAFF.

Only one count was recorded for this clone. This sequence joins TRBV5-6 and TRBJ1-6; D may be TRBD1 (6 bases). CDR3 size: 14 residues. Trimming cost V 10 bases and J 3 bases, with 14 bases left between them. Germline assignment: CDR1 SGHDT and CDR2 YYEEEE. The CDR3 DNA sequence: TGTGCCGAAAGTGCAGGGGTCTATAATTCACCCCTCCACTTT. Its translation: CAESAGVYNSPLHF.

CDR3 protein: CASKPTGTSGGYTDTQYF. In nucleotides, the CDR3 is TGTGCCAGTAAGCCGACGGGGACTAGCGGGGGGTACACAGATACGCAGTATTTT. The genes are TRBV19 and TRBJ2-3, with 15 bases that match TRBD2. This CDR3 contains 18 residues. The V gene end was trimmed by 7 bases and the J gene end by 2 bases; junction bases not matched to a gene: 10. Germline CDR1 and CDR2: LNHDA and SQIVND (reference sequence). The complete variable domain, with remaining parts taken from reference TRBV19 and TRBJ2-3, reads DGGITQSPKYLFRKEGQNVTLSCEQNLNHDAMYWYRQDPGQGLRLIYYSQIVNDFQKGDIAEGYSVSREKKESFPLTVTSAQKNPTAFYLCASKPTGTSGGYTDTQYFGPGTRLTVL.

This rearrangement joins TRBV6-5 to TRBJ1-1; 7 nucleotides match TRBD1. There are 13 residues in the CDR3. Germline V gene lookup returns CDR1 MNHEY and CDR2 SVGAGI. J lost 5 bases, V lost 6 bases, and 6 bases had no gene match. CDR3 sequence reads: CASSLGTATEAFF. CDR3 DNA sequence: TGTGCCAGCAGCCTCGGGACAGCTACTGAAGCTTTCTTT.

This chain joins TRBV28 and TRBJ2-7, with 8 positions matching TRBD2. V lost 6 bases to trimming and J lost 4 bases; unmatched junction nucleotides: 11. Germline values: CDR1 MDHEN, CDR2 SYDVKM. The CDR3 is made up of 15 amino acids. The CDR3 loop reads CASSPPGLEGYEQYF. As DNA, the CDR3 is TGTGCCAGCAGCCCACCGGGACTAGAGGGTTACGAGCAGTACTTC.

The chain recombines TRBV6-5 with TRBJ1-2; D is undetermined. The CDR3 runs to 13 residues. The V gene's germline CDR1 is MNHEY and CDR2 SVGAGI. Deletions cut 0 bases from V and 6 bases from J, with 8 bases between. The CDR3 DNA reads TGTGCCAGCAGTTACTCCACCTCTAATGGCTACACCTTC. Translated: CASSYSTSNGYTF.

The chain has TRBV10-3 and TRBJ2-1, with TRBD2 matching 10 bases. The CDR3 length is 14 residues. Trimming took 6 bases from V and 9 from J; bases not matched to a gene: 8. CDR1 is ENHRY, CDR2 SYGVKD, per germline. CDR3 coding DNA: TGTGCCATCAGGGAAAGCGGGGGGGCCGTTGAGCAGTTCTTC. Its translation: CAIRESGGAVEQFF.

This clone was counted only a few times. The chain joins TRBV19 to TRBJ2-7, with TRBD2 matching over 9 bases. The CDR3 contains 14 residues. The V segment lost 4 bases and the J segment 2 bases; nucleotides outside the gene matches: 3. Germline CDR1 and CDR2: LNHDA and SQIVND (reference sequence). This CDR3 is CASSTRGGTYEQYF. CDR3 nucleotides: TGTGCCAGTAGTACGCGGGGGGGAACCTACGAGCAGTACTTC. The full variable domain, its missing parts supplied by reference TRBV19 and TRBJ2-7, is DGGITQSPKYLFRKEGQNVTLSCEQNLNHDAMYWYRQDPGQGLRLIYYSQIVNDFQKGDIAEGYSVSREKKESFPLTVTSAQKNPTAFYLCASSTRGGTYEQYFGPGTRLTVT.

The J gene is TRBJ1-5, the V gene TRBV6-5; possible D gene TRBD1, 5 bases. The germline CDR1 and CDR2 sequences are MNHEY and SVGAGI. Trimming cost V 5 bases and J 4 bases, with 9 bases left between them. The CDR3 loop spans 13 amino acids. The CDR3 region has the DNA TGTGCCAGCAGTACCCACAGGAATCAGCCCCAGCATTTT. This sequence encodes CASSTHRNQPQHF.

The chain combines TRBV3-1 (or the pseudogene TRBV3-2) with TRBJ1-2; D may be TRBD1 (5 bases). The germline V gene has CDR1 LGHDT and CDR2 YNNKEL (reference sequence). The V end was cut by 1 base, the J end by 4 bases, with 13 bases between. The CDR3 extends over 15 amino acids. CDR3 coding DNA: TGTGCCAGCAGCCAAGCCCTGGGGGGTGCCTATGGCTACACCTTC. Its protein product is CASSQALGGAYGYTF.

DNA of the CDR3: TGTGCCACCGGAGGAAGCACAGATACGCAGTATTTT. Translated: CATGGSTDTQYF. The chain has TRBV24-1 and TRBJ2-3, with D possibly being TRBD2 (5 bases). Trimming left V 9 bases short and J 0 bases short, with 6 bases between. Per the germline V gene, CDR1 is KGHDR and CDR2 is SFDVKD. The CDR3 is 12 residues long.

V and J are TRBV5-1 and TRBJ1-2; perhaps TRBD1 as D (5 bases). Germline lookup yields CDR1 SGHRS and CDR2 YFSETQ. Trimming took off 2 bases at V and 3 bases at J, with 8 bases between the two ends. The CDR3 consists of 13 residues. CDR3 DNA: TGCGCCAGCAGCTTTACAGGCGACTATGGCTACACCTTC. This sequence encodes CASSFTGDYGYTF.

The chain uses TRBV6-5 and TRBJ1-2, with D unclear. The CDR3 runs to 14 residues. The germline CDR1 and CDR2 sequences are MNHEY and SVGAGI. V dropped 7 bases and J dropped 6 bases, with 18 bases sitting between them. CDR3 nucleotides: TGTGCCAGCACCGGGTCAGCTAACATTAATGGCTACACCTTC. This codes for CASTGSANINGYTF.

The CDR3 here is CASSRGASGQNEQFF. CDR3 DNA: TGTGCCAGTAGCCGGGGCGCTAGCGGTCAAAATGAGCAGTTCTTC. V is TRBV19 and J is TRBJ2-1, with 7 positions matching TRBD2. This CDR3 contains 15 residues. After removal of 6 bases from V and 7 bases from J, the junction contained 12 bases not matched to a gene. Germline CDR1 and CDR2: LNHDA and SQIVND (reference sequence).

There are a few counts of this clone. This sequence joins TRBV4-1 and TRBJ2-2, with 10 bases identical to TRBD1. The V gene end was trimmed by 4 bases and the J gene end by 7 bases; junction bases not matched to a gene: 3. CDR1 and CDR2 (germline): MGHRA, YSYEKL. This CDR3 is built from 14 residues. The CDR3 sequence: CASSLTGGFGELFF. As DNA, the CDR3 is TGCGCCAGCAGCCTGACAGGGGGCTTCGGGGAGCTGTTTTTT.

The V call is TRBV20-1, the J call TRBJ2-1, with 7 bases fitting TRBD2. Germline V gives CDR1 DFQATT, CDR2 SNEGSKA (reference sequence). The CDR3 runs 11 residues. The CDR3 coding sequence is TGCAGATACCCGGGACTAAAGGAGCAGTTCTTC. Its translation: CRYPGLKEQFF.